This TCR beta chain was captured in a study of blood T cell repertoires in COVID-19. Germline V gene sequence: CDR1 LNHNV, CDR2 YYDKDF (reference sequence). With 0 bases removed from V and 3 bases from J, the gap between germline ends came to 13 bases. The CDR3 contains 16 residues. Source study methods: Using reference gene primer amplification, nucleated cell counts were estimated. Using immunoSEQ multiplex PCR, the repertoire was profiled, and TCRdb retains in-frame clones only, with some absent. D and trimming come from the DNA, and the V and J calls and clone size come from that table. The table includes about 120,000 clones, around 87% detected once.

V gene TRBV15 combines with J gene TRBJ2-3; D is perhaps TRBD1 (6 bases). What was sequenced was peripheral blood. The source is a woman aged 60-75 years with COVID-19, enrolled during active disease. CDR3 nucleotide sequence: TGTGCCACCAGCAGAGACGGCAGGGGTTCGACAGATACGCAGTATTTT. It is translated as CATSRDGRGSTDTQYF.